The 16 T cell receptor beta chains presented below share a single source sample, sequenced in a study of brain T cells in children with intractable seizures (TCRdb year 2021). The time point label, read with the paper, signifies: blood from clinic visit 5 months post-surgery; TSC patient then seizure free. Libraries were constructed by the immunoSEQ multiplex PCR assay. As stored in TCRdb, this immuneACCESS dataset retains in-frame rearrangements with V and J assigned. A fraction of the clones does not appear; measured against another copy, unresolved V genes explain less than half of the discrepancy, and the remainder lacks a known reason. For this sample there are under 400,000 clones; more than 85% appear just once. Roughly 5.7% of the sample comes from the top ten. The starting material was peripheral blood, obtained approximately 5 months after surgery. The receptors shown here come from a boy under three years old with tuberous sclerosis and intractable seizures.

The chain couples TRBV9 to TRBJ2-3, with a possible D match to TRBD2 (5 bases). Germline V gives CDR1 SGDLS, CDR2 YYNGEE. Trimming took off 0 bases at V and 6 bases at J, with 14 bases between the two ends. This CDR3 contains 15 residues. The CDR3 nucleotides are TGTGCCAGCAGCGTAGATTCGAGGGCCCAGGATACGCAGTATTTT. Amino acid sequence: CASSVDSRAQDTQYF.

The DNA for the CDR3 is TGTGCCAGCAGTTACTCGTCAGACATGAACACTGAAGCTTTCTTT. Translated: CASSYSSDMNTEAFF. J is TRBJ1-1 and V is TRBV6-6; no firm D call. The V end was cut by 0 bases, the J end by 0 bases, with 8 bases between. CDR3 length: 15 residues. Germline lookup yields CDR1 MNHNY and CDR2 SVGAGI (reference sequence).

The DNA of the CDR3 is TGTGCCAGCTCACCGGGATCAGGAGAGACCCAGTACTTC. Amino acid sequence: CASSPGSGETQYF. The rearrangement links TRBV18 to TRBJ2-5; D gene unclear. V was shortened by 3 bases and J by 4 bases, with 9 bases between the two germline ends. The CDR3 runs to 13 residues. Germline lookup yields CDR1 KGHSH and CDR2 LQKENI.

The V and J genes are TRBV20-1 and TRBJ2-3; the match to TRBD2 covers 7 bases. Per germline, CDR1 DFQATT and CDR2 SNEGSKA (reference sequence). The length of the CDR3 is 14 residues. V shed 3 bases and J 2 bases; nucleotides not matched to a gene: 5. The CDR3 region has the DNA TGCAGTGCTAGTGCGGGGGAGCCCACAGATACGCAGTATTTT. Amino acid sequence: CSASAGEPTDTQYF.

The CDR3 loop reads CASSLAGRDTGELFF. CDR3 DNA: TGTGCCAGCAGTTTAGCGGGACGGGACACCGGGGAGCTGTTTTTT. This chain joins TRBV27 and TRBJ2-2, with D possibly TRBD2 on 6 matching bases. The CDR3 loop spans 15 amino acids. Germline loops: CDR1 MNHEY, CDR2 SMNVEV (reference sequence). V dropped 2 bases and J dropped 3 bases, with 10 bases sitting between them.

J is TRBJ2-7 and V is TRBV9; D possibly corresponds to TRBD1 (5 bases). Germline CDR1 and CDR2: SGDLS and YYNGEE. Trimming pared 0 bases from V and 1 base from J, leaving 11 bases between. There are 15 residues in the CDR3. This CDR3 is CASSVEGSPSYEQYF. The CDR3 DNA reads TGTGCCAGCAGCGTAGAGGGGTCCCCTTCCTACGAGCAGTACTTC.

The rearrangement joins TRBV7-9 to TRBJ1-3; no reliable D call. CDR1 is SEHNR and CDR2 is FQNEAQ in the germline V gene (reference sequence). V was shortened by 1 base and J by 4 bases, with 5 bases between the two germline ends. The CDR3 totals 13 residues. This CDR3 reads CASSLGGGNTIYF. For the CDR3, the DNA is TGTGCCAGCAGCTTAGGGGGAGGAAACACCATATATTTT.

This clone was seen a handful of times. This chain uses TRBV15 with TRBJ1-1; 7 bases are a match to TRBD1. The V gene end was trimmed by 3 bases and the J gene end by 4 bases; junction bases not matched to a gene: 11. The CDR3 length is 16 residues. Germline CDR1 reads LNHNV; CDR2 reads YYDKDF (reference sequence). CDR3: CATSRPRGQSFTEAFF. Written as DNA, the CDR3 is TGTGCCACCAGCAGGCCTCGGGGACAGTCCTTCACTGAAGCTTTCTTT. Full variable domain (outside the CDR3, taken from reference TRBV15 and TRBJ1-1): DAMVIQNPRYQVTQFGKPVTLSCSQTLNHNVMYWYQQKSSQAPKLLFHYYDKDFNNEADTPDNFQSRRPNTSFCFLDIRSPGLGDTAMYLCATSRPRGQSFTEAFFGQGTRLTVV.

The V and J genes are TRBV12-3 or TRBV12-4 and TRBJ1-2; 8 nucleotides match TRBD1. This CDR3 region has 13 residues. V shed 9 bases and J 5 bases; nucleotides not matched to a gene: 8. The CDR3 DNA reads as TGTGCCAGTGGACAGGGCTCACTTTATGGCTACACCTTC. This gives the protein CASGQGSLYGYTF.

The J gene is TRBJ2-1, the V gene TRBV5-1, with D tentatively TRBD2 (6 bases). The CDR3 sequence is 15 residues long. The V end was cut by 2 bases, the J end by 3 bases, with 12 bases between. The V gene's germline CDR1 is SGHRS and CDR2 YFSETQ. The CDR3: CASSLIATSYNEQFF. DNA for the CDR3: TGCGCCAGCAGCTTAATCGCGACTAGCTACAATGAGCAGTTCTTC.

The chain recombines TRBV4-1 with TRBJ1-5, with D perhaps TRBD1 (6 bases). Germline V lookup: CDR1 MGHRA, CDR2 YSYEKL. The V gene lost 4 bases and the J gene lost 0 bases, with 19 bases spanning the gap. This CDR3 comprises 18 residues. This CDR3 reads CASSPSQGKGHSNQPQHF. As DNA, the CDR3 is TGCGCCAGCAGCCCAAGCCAGGGGAAAGGGCATAGCAATCAGCCCCAGCATTTT.

This chain links TRBV27 with TRBJ2-2, with D tentatively TRBD1 (6 bases). The V gene lost 5 bases and the J gene lost 0 bases, with 16 bases spanning the gap. The CDR3 is 17 residues long. CDR1 is MNHEY and CDR2 is SMNVEV in the germline V gene (reference sequence). The CDR3 nucleotides read TGTGCCAGCAGTCCCGACAGGCTACCGACGAACACCGGGGAGCTGTTTTTT. Protein product: CASSPDRLPTNTGELFF.

The chain is built from TRBV9 and TRBJ2-1; 10 nucleotides align to TRBD2. In germline, CDR1 is SGDLS, CDR2 YYNGEE. Unmatched junction bases numbered 0, after V lost 0 bases and J lost 0 bases. CDR3 length: 16 amino acids. The CDR3: CASSVERGGSYNEQFF. CDR3 bases: TGTGCCAGCAGCGTAGAGCGGGGGGGCTCCTACAATGAGCAGTTCTTC.

The rearrangement links TRBV7-9 to TRBJ1-1; D gene ambiguous. Germline V gene lookup returns CDR1 SEHNR and CDR2 FQNEAQ (reference sequence). The CDR3 covers 16 residues. Trimming took off 4 bases at V and 1 base at J, with 16 bases between the two ends. In DNA, the CDR3 is TGTGCCAGCAGCTCTTTAGAGGGAGCCCAGAACACTGAAGCTTTCTTT. This gives the protein CASSSLEGAQNTEAFF.

The chain uses TRBV12-3 or TRBV12-4 and TRBJ1-2, with a weak D call TRBD1 (5 bases). This CDR3 comprises 13 residues. The V gene lost 6 bases and the J gene lost 6 bases, with 14 bases spanning the gap. CDR3 nucleotides: TGTGCCAGCAGCCCTGGGACCAATAATGGCTACACCTTC. Translation gives CASSPGTNNGYTF.

This clone was observed a few times. V usage is TRBV10-1 and J usage is TRBJ1-1, with D perhaps TRBD1 (6 bases). V was cut by 5 bases and J by 3 bases, with 10 bases left in between. Germline V CDR1 and CDR2: WNHNN, SYGVQD (reference sequence). There are 13 residues in the CDR3. This chain's CDR3 is CASSRQVDTEAFF. The CDR3 DNA is TGCGCCAGCAGTAGACAGGTTGACACTGAAGCTTTCTTT.